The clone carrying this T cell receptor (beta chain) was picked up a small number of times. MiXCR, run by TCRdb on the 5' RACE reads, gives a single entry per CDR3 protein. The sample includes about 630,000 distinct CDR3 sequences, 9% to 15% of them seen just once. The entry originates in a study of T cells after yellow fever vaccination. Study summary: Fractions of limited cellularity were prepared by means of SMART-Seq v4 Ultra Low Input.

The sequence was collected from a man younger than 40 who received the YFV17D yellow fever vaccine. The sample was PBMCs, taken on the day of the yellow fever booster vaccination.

The CDR3 reads CATSSPTGPTEAFF. In nucleotides, the CDR3 is TGTGCCACCAGCAGCCCCACAGGCCCCACTGAAGCTTTCTTT. J is TRBJ1-1 and V is TRBV15; D is possibly TRBD1 (5 bases). CDR1 is LNHNV, CDR2 YYDKDF, per germline (reference sequence). V gave up 3 bases and J gave up 4 bases, with 12 bases separating them. The CDR3 covers 14 residues.